These 28 T cell receptor beta chains were sequenced from one sample in a study of cytotoxic CD8 clonotypes in ibrutinib-treated CLL. The assay was immunoSEQ multiplex PCR, and TCRdb's table has in-frame clones only and misses some. The sample shows some 26,000 clones, around 85% of them seen only once. Sequenced here: PBMCs, sampled after 24 months of ibrutinib treatment. The receptors shown here come from a human donor with chronic lymphocytic leukemia.

Of note for this clone: Other nucleotide sequences in the sample specify the same CDR3. The rearrangement uses TRBV5-1 and TRBJ2-5; D is perhaps TRBD1 (6 bases). CDR1 and CDR2 (germline): SGHRS, YFSETQ. V shed 0 bases and J shed 5 bases, with 11 bases lying between them. This CDR3 has 14 amino acids. CDR3 nucleotides: TGCGCCAGCAGCTTGGCCGGGACAACGGAGACCCAGTACTTC. As protein: CASSLAGTTETQYF.

The chain employs TRBV7-3 and TRBJ2-3; D gene ambiguous. V was shortened by 3 bases and J by 4 bases, with 8 bases between the two germline ends. Germline loops: CDR1 SGHTA, CDR2 FQGTGA. There are 13 residues in the CDR3. The CDR3 region is CASSFGLADTQYF. As DNA, the CDR3 is TGTGCCAGCAGCTTTGGGTTAGCAGATACGCAGTATTTT.

The rearrangement joins TRBV6-5 to TRBJ2-1; 8 bases are a match to TRBD2. The V gene's germline CDR1 is MNHEY and CDR2 SVGAGI. Losses at the gene ends were 7 bases for V and 8 bases for J; bases not matched to a gene: 13. The CDR3 loop spans 15 amino acids. The CDR3 protein is CASNQPHPGGDEQFF. CDR3 bases: TGTGCCAGCAACCAACCCCACCCGGGGGGGGATGAGCAGTTCTTC.

This clone was counted only a few times. The V call is TRBV10-3, the J call TRBJ1-2; the D is unclear. The CDR3 length is 12 residues. Germline V CDR1 and CDR2: ENHRY, SYGVKD. V shed 2 bases and J shed 5 bases, with 6 bases lying between them. CDR3: CAISEQEYGYTF. DNA of the CDR3: TGTGCCATCAGTGAGCAGGAGTATGGCTACACCTTC.

This chain links TRBV27 with TRBJ2-3, with D possibly being TRBD1 or TRBD2 (6 bases each). V gave up 3 bases and J gave up 2 bases, with 21 bases separating them. From germline, CDR1 is MNHEY and CDR2 SMNVEV (reference sequence). The CDR3 is 18 residues long. The CDR3 protein is CASSFLPSGGGTTDTQYF. The DNA for the CDR3 is TGTGCCAGCAGTTTCCTCCCCTCCGGAGGGGGAACCACAGATACGCAGTATTTT.

As DNA, the CDR3 is TGTGCCAGCAGATTTAGGATCAGGGAGGCTGGCTACACCTTC. Protein: CASRFRIREAGYTF. The gene calls are TRBV5-8 and TRBJ1-2; a weak D match, TRBD1 (5 bases). The germline CDR1 and CDR2 sequences are SGHTS and YDEGEE. This CDR3 is 14 amino acids long. The V and J ends lost 5 bases and 7 bases respectively, with 18 bases between them.

The chain carries TRBV11-2 and TRBJ1-5; the D is unclear. The CDR3 consists of 15 residues. V was clipped by 0 bases and J by 6 bases, with 12 bases between them. Germline-derived CDR1 and CDR2 are SGHAT and FQNNGV. DNA of the CDR3: TGTGCCAGCAGCTTAGAATACAGTAACGCTCAGCCCCAGCATTTT. It yields the protein CASSLEYSNAQPQHF. Variable domain in full (rest from reference TRBV11-2 and TRBJ1-5): EAGVAQSPRYKIIEKRQSVAFWCNPISGHATLYWYQQILGQGPKLLIQFQNNGVVDDSQLPKDRFSAERLKGVDSTLKIQPAKLEDSAVYLCASSLEYSNAQPQHFGDGTRLSIL.

About this clone: Since no conserved phenylalanine or tryptophan closes the CDR3, a read error is the likely cause. The limits of the CDR3 on the DNA are not certain, so only TCRdb's listed CDR3 is given. The chain joins TRBV2 to TRBJ2-7; TRBD1 was called by the table and not checked on the DNA. Counting both end residues, the CDR3 totals 13 amino acids. Germline loops: CDR1 SNHLY, CDR2 FYNNEI. The CDR3 protein is CASSPRLLGQGEL.

The V and J genes are TRBV5-6 and TRBJ1-1, with no clear D. The CDR3 runs 13 residues. The V and J ends lost 4 bases and 3 bases respectively, with 10 bases between them. Germline V gene data show CDR1 as SGHDT and CDR2 as YYEEEE. Here the CDR3 reads CASSMYTYTEAFF. As DNA, the CDR3 is TGTGCCAGCAGCATGTACACTTACACTGAAGCTTTCTTT.

There are a few counts of this clone. V is TRBV10-3 and J is TRBJ1-1; a possible D gene is TRBD1 (6 bases). Per the germline V gene, CDR1 is ENHRY and CDR2 is SYGVKD. Trimming stripped 3 bases from V and 4 bases from J, with 21 bases between. CDR3 length equals 17 residues. The CDR3 DNA is TGTGCCATCAGTGATCACAGGGTGAGGTCTCCCGGCACTGAAGCTTTCTTT. Encoded protein: CAISDHRVRSPGTEAFF.

The V and J genes are TRBV18 and TRBJ1-5; D is uncertain. Germline CDR1 reads KGHSH; CDR2 reads LQKENI. This CDR3 comprises 13 residues. V lost 3 bases, J lost 5 bases, and 8 bases lay in between. CDR3 nucleotide sequence: TGTGCCAGCTCACCGGAAAGGGATCAGCCCCAGCATTTT. Encoded protein: CASSPERDQPQHF. Full variable domain (rest looked up from reference TRBV18 and TRBJ1-5): NAGVMQNPRHLVRRRGQEARLRCSPMKGHSHVYWYRQLPEEGLKFMVYLQKENIIDESGMPKERFSAEFPKEGPSILRIQQVVRGDSAAYFCASSPERDQPQHFGDGTRLSIL.

The genes are TRBV6-1 and TRBJ1-3, with D hard to call. The CDR3 is 14 residues long. The germline V gene encodes CDR1 MNHNS and CDR2 SASEGT. V lost 2 bases, J lost 4 bases, and 9 bases lay in between. The CDR3 nucleotides are TGTGCCAGCAGTGAAAGGTTTGCAGGAAACACCATATATTTT. This codes for CASSERFAGNTIYF.

V gene TRBV6-4 combines with J gene TRBJ1-5; D call uncertain. V lost 3 bases, J lost 1 base, and 4 bases lay in between. The CDR3 length is 13 residues. Germline CDR1 reads MRHNA; CDR2 reads SNTAGT. CDR3 DNA: TGTGCCAGCAGTGAGGGGAGCAATCAGCCCCAGCATTTT. It specifies CASSEGSNQPQHF.

V gene TRBV5-4 combines with J gene TRBJ2-1; 8 bases align to TRBD1. Germline V gene lookup returns CDR1 SGHNT and CDR2 YYREEE (reference sequence). The V gene end was trimmed by 4 bases and the J gene end by 10 bases; junction bases not matched to a gene: 10. This CDR3 has 14 amino acids. The CDR3 loop is CASSPHLGQGEQFF. The DNA of the CDR3 is TGTGCCAGCAGCCCCCACCTCGGACAGGGCGAGCAGTTCTTC.

This clone was counted a single time. The V call is TRBV28, the J call TRBJ1-2, with 9 bases aligning to TRBD1. V shed 4 bases and J 4 bases; nucleotides not matched to a gene: 4. Germline-derived CDR1 and CDR2 are MDHEN and SYDVKM. This CDR3 is built from 14 residues. As DNA, the CDR3 is TGTGCCAGCAGTTGGGGACAGGGCGCCTATGGCTACACCTTC. It specifies CASSWGQGAYGYTF.

The rearrangement links TRBV6-5 to TRBJ2-7; D uncertain. Trimming took 6 bases from V and 0 from J, leaving 9 bases between them. Germline assignment: CDR1 MNHEY and CDR2 SVGAGI. This CDR3 comprises 13 residues. CDR3 DNA sequence: TGTGCCAGCAGGAAACCCAGCTCCTACGAGCAGTACTTC. Translating gives CASRKPSSYEQYF.

The V and J genes are TRBV11-2 and TRBJ1-2, with unresolved D. CDR1 is SGHAT and CDR2 is FQNNGV in the germline V gene. The V and J ends lost 5 bases and 1 base respectively, with 8 bases between them. The CDR3 spans 13 residues. DNA for the CDR3: TGTGCCAGCAGCCCGGATGTTAACTATGGCTACACCTTC. Amino acids: CASSPDVNYGYTF.

The chain joins TRBV6-5 to TRBJ1-2; D is possibly TRBD1 (5 bases). Trimming cost V 2 bases and J 10 bases, with 14 bases left between them. This CDR3 has 13 residues. Per germline, CDR1 MNHEY and CDR2 SVGAGI. CDR3 DNA sequence: TGTGCCAGCAGTTACAAAGGGGACGCCCACTACACCTTC. This gives the protein CASSYKGDAHYTF.

This clone has just one count. The genes are TRBV5-8 and TRBJ1-1; D may be TRBD1 (5 bases). V lost 0 bases, J lost 5 bases, and 11 bases lay in between. The CDR3 has 14 amino acids. Germline V lookup: CDR1 SGHTS, CDR2 YDEGEE. The CDR3 reads CASSLVSRETEAFF. For the CDR3, the DNA is TGTGCCAGCAGCTTGGTTTCCAGGGAGACTGAAGCTTTCTTT.

The rearrangement uses TRBV6-1 and TRBJ2-7; D may be TRBD2 (5 bases). Germline lookup yields CDR1 MNHNS and CDR2 SASEGT. The V gene lost 6 bases and the J gene lost 0 bases, with 9 bases spanning the gap. The CDR3 totals 13 residues. CDR3 in DNA: TGTGCCAGCAGAGAGGGTAGCTCCTACGAGCAGTACTTC. Amino acids: CASREGSSYEQYF.

The V and J genes are TRBV9 and TRBJ2-7, with 7 bases identical to TRBD2. The CDR3 runs 12 residues. The trim removed 4 bases at V and 6 bases at J, leaving 4 bases unmatched. Germline V CDR1 and CDR2: SGDLS, YYNGEE. Here the CDR3 DNA reads TGTGCCAGCAGCCTCGGCGGGGGCGAGCAGTACTTC. It translates to CASSLGGGEQYF. The full variable domain, rest sourced from reference TRBV9 and TRBJ2-7, is DSGVTQTPKHLITATGQRVTLRCSPRSGDLSVYWYQQSLDQGLQFLIQYYNGEERAKGNILERFSAQQFPDLHSELNLSSLELGDSALYFCASSLGGGEQYFGPGTRLTVT.

This clone was observed a handful of times. This chain uses TRBV5-1 with TRBJ1-1; D ambiguous. Germline CDR1 is SGHRS and CDR2 is YFSETQ. CDR3 size: 14 residues. The V end was cut by 2 bases, the J end by 0 bases, with 8 bases between. CDR3 loop: CASSFGSVNTEAFF. CDR3 DNA sequence: TGCGCCAGCAGCTTCGGGTCAGTGAACACTGAAGCTTTCTTT.

The chain employs TRBV19 and TRBJ2-7; TRBD1 matches at 10 bases. CDR1 is LNHDA, CDR2 SQIVND, per germline (reference sequence). V lost 11 bases to trimming and J lost 4 bases; unmatched junction nucleotides: 11. The CDR3 contains 14 residues. CDR3 protein: CAANRGTGDYEQYF. CDR3 bases: TGTGCCGCCAATCGAGGGACAGGGGATTACGAGCAGTACTTC.

J is TRBJ1-5 and V is TRBV4-1, with D uncertain. V lost 3 bases, J lost 0 bases, and 9 bases lay in between. CDR1 and CDR2 (germline): MGHRA, YSYEKL. This CDR3 is 15 amino acids long. CDR3 sequence (DNA): TGCGCCAGCAGCCAGATTAGATATAGCAATCAGCCCCAGCATTTT. It specifies CASSQIRYSNQPQHF.

A single count supports this clone. J is TRBJ1-2 and V is TRBV5-4; D gene uncertain. Per germline, CDR1 SGHNT and CDR2 YYREEE (reference sequence). V was clipped by 4 bases and J by 2 bases, with 15 bases between them. The CDR3 has 15 residues. The CDR3 DNA reads as TGTGCCAGCAGCCTCGCCCAGGCTGGGAACTATGGCTACACCTTC. Residues: CASSLAQAGNYGYTF.

The V and J genes are TRBV9 and TRBJ1-1; D unclear. Germline CDR1 is SGDLS and CDR2 is YYNGEE. Trimming took 3 bases from V and 1 from J, leaving 7 bases between them. The CDR3 consists of 13 residues. CDR3 in amino acids: CASSEARNTEAFF. CDR3 coding DNA: TGTGCCAGCAGCGAGGCGCGGAACACTGAAGCTTTCTTT.

This rearrangement joins TRBV28 to TRBJ2-7, with a tentative D call TRBD2 (5 bases). The length of the CDR3 is 15 residues. Deletions cut 5 bases from V and 6 bases from J, with 20 bases between. Germline V gene sequence: CDR1 MDHEN, CDR2 SYDVKM. DNA of the CDR3: TGTGCCAGCAGTCCTTCGACGGGGTGGTTCGGCGAGCAGTACTTC. Protein sequence: CASSPSTGWFGEQYF.

V usage is TRBV6-1 and J usage is TRBJ2-7, with D uncertain. CDR1 and CDR2 (germline): MNHNS, SASEGT. This CDR3 contains 15 residues. V gave up 2 bases and J gave up 4 bases, with 15 bases separating them. The CDR3 coding sequence is TGTGCCAGCAGTGAATTACAGTTGATCGTATACGAGCAGTACTTC. It translates to CASSELQLIVYEQYF.